What follows are 14 T cell receptor beta chains derived from one specimen sequenced in a study of prognosis after radiotherapy for stage I lung cancer. It was by two-round multiplex PCR that TCR beta CDR3 was amplified from genomic DNA. The use of primers specific to each TRBV and TRBJ gene characterized first-round PCR. From the multiplex PCR reads, TCRdb called clonotypes with MiXCR, one entry per CDR3 protein. The data hold some 35,000 distinct CDR3 sequences, with around 30% observed a single time. The sample consisted of PBMCs, taken before or after stereotactic body radiation therapy (not recorded which). Receptors originate from a donor over 45 with non-small cell lung cancer.

There are many counts of this clonotype. The J gene is TRBJ1-1, the V gene TRBV30; D gene ambiguous. The V gene lost 3 bases and the J gene lost 0 bases, with 11 bases spanning the gap. Germline lookup yields CDR1 GTSNPN and CDR2 SVGIG (reference sequence). The CDR3 contains 14 residues. Here the CDR3 DNA reads TGTGCCTGGAGAATCGGCACTTTGAACACTGAAGCTTTCTTT. Residues: CAWRIGTLNTEAFF.

In its sample, this clonotype was seen many times. This chain links TRBV20-1 with TRBJ2-4, with D perhaps TRBD1 (6 bases). CDR1 is DFQATT, CDR2 SNEGSKA, per germline (reference sequence). The CDR3 spans 15 residues. The V gene lost 4 bases and the J gene lost 5 bases, with 18 bases spanning the gap. In DNA form, the CDR3 reads TGCAGTGCTAAGGGAAGTCAGGGGACCCAAAACATTCAGTACTTC. Its translation is CSAKGSQGTQNIQYF.

This clonotype was observed many times. This chain links TRBV20-1 with TRBJ1-6; TRBD1 might be the D (5 bases). The germline V gene encodes CDR1 DFQATT and CDR2 SNEGSKA (reference sequence). The CDR3 consists of 14 residues. V was trimmed by 8 bases and J by 5 bases, leaving 16 bases between them. The CDR3 nucleotides are TGCAGTCAGGGCCGGGGACCCAATAATTCACCCCTCCACTTT. Its translation: CSQGRGPNNSPLHF.

This clonotype was counted ten times or more. The genes are TRBV30 and TRBJ1-2; D possibly corresponds to TRBD1 (5 bases). V gave up 3 bases and J gave up 8 bases, with 13 bases separating them. The CDR3 has 12 residues. The germline gives CDR1 GTSNPN, CDR2 SVGIG (reference sequence). The CDR3 DNA reads as TGTGCCTGGAGGCAGACAGTATCCGGCTACACCTTC. Protein product: CAWRQTVSGYTF.

In its sample, this clonotype was seen many times. The chain carries TRBV19 and TRBJ1-2; no reliable D call. Trimming took off 3 bases at V and 8 bases at J, with 10 bases between the two ends. The CDR3 covers 12 residues. Germline V CDR1 and CDR2: LNHDA, SQIVND (reference sequence). CDR3 loop: CASSIPTGGYTF. The CDR3 region has the DNA TGTGCCAGTAGTATCCCAACTGGGGGCTACACCTTC.

This clonotype was observed at least ten times. This chain connects TRBV19 to TRBJ2-4; TRBD1 is a possible D gene (6 bases). Between the trimmed V and J ends, which lost 10 bases and 7 bases, there was a span of 17 bases. The length of the CDR3 is 13 residues. Germline CDR1 and CDR2: LNHDA and SQIVND (reference sequence). CDR3 coding DNA: TGTGCCACCTCCGGGACAAGGGTTAACATTCAGTACTTC. Its translation is CATSGTRVNIQYF.

Ten or more counts support this clonotype. This chain links TRBV4-1 with TRBJ1-2; maybe TRBD1 (6 bases). Trimming left V 2 bases short and J 3 bases short, with 13 bases between. CDR1 is MGHRA and CDR2 is YSYEKL in the germline V gene. CDR3 size: 15 residues. CDR3 sequence (DNA): TGCGCCAGCAGCCAATTGGAACAGGGCCACTATGGCTACACCTTC. This encodes CASSQLEQGHYGYTF.

This clonotype came up many times. The chain is built from TRBV20-1 and TRBJ1-3; TRBD1 aligns across 7 bases. Looked up from germline, CDR1 is DFQATT and CDR2 is SNEGSKA (reference sequence). CDR3 length: 12 amino acids. Losses at the gene ends were 7 bases for V and 4 bases for J; bases not matched to a gene: 4. This CDR3 reads CSGQGLGNTIYF. The CDR3 DNA reads as TGCAGTGGACAGGGATTGGGAAACACCATATATTTT.

As concerns this clonotype: Relative to the germline gene, one junction end is altered; a read error may explain this. The chain has TRBV6-2 or TRBV6-3 and TRBJ1-2; no firm D call. The CDR3 consists of 13 residues. CDR1 is MNHEY, CDR2 SVGEGT, per germline. The CDR3 region is CASSPSEHYGYTF. The CDR3, as DNA: TGTGCCAGCAGTCCCTCCGAGCACTATGGCTACACATTC.

For this clonotype: A single base is all that separates this from a far larger clone, so a read error is likely. The CDR3 nucleotides are TGTGCCAGCAGCCTATCAACAGGGGACGAGAAGTACTTC. This codes for CASSLSTGDEKYF. The rearrangement links TRBV7-9 to TRBJ2-7; the match to TRBD1 covers 7 bases. CDR1 is SEHNR, CDR2 FQNEAQ, per germline (reference sequence). CDR3 length: 13 residues.

As for this clonotype: This may be a read error: a much more frequent sequence differs by one nucleotide. CDR3 sequence: CASSPQGGNTDTQYF. The CDR3 nucleotides are TGTGCCAGCAGCCCACAAGGGGGCAATACAGATACGCAGTATTTT. The chain joins TRBV7-9 to TRBJ2-3, with 7 positions matching TRBD1. The CDR3 is 15 amino acids. Trimming took 5 bases from V and 3 from J; bases not matched to a gene: 8. Per germline, CDR1 SEHNR and CDR2 FQNEAQ (reference sequence).

Concerning this clonotype itself: A read error is possible here, since a much larger clone lies one base away. CDR3 residues: CASSLAVGMSETQYF. The CDR3, as DNA: TGTGCCAGCAGTTTAGCCGTGGGGATGTCGGAGACCCAGTACTTC. The chain links TRBV12-3 or TRBV12-4 to TRBJ2-5, with D uncertain. Deletions cut 0 bases from V and 5 bases from J, with 13 bases between. The CDR3 is made up of 15 amino acids.

There are many counts of this clonotype. V gene TRBV6-1 combines with J gene TRBJ1-2, with D perhaps TRBD1 (5 bases). Germline loops: CDR1 MNHNS, CDR2 SASEGT. The CDR3 length is 14 residues. Deletions cut 6 bases from V and 8 bases from J, with 19 bases between. The CDR3 DNA reads as TGTGCCAGCAGCACCCTCGCCGGGACTGACGGCTACACCTTC. This sequence encodes CASSTLAGTDGYTF.

V and J are TRBV20-1 and TRBJ2-7, with D possibly matching TRBD2 (6 bases). The length of the CDR3 is 13 residues. Germline V gene data show CDR1 as DFQATT and CDR2 as SNEGSKA (reference sequence). The V end lost 2 bases, the J end lost 3 bases, and 11 bases lay between the germline ends. CDR3 residues: CSARSTSSYEQYF. The DNA of the CDR3 is TGCAGTGCTAGATCGACTAGTAGCTACGAGCAGTACTTC.